This T cell receptor beta chain stems from a study of CD8+ T cells in alopecia areata. Study summary: Treated individuals took tofacitinib by mouth, 5 to 10 mg twice daily. Treatment ran 6 to 18 months, with 6 months of follow-up afterward.

RNA extraction and reverse transcription yielded cDNA as sequencing template. The repertoire was sequenced with immunoSEQ multiplex PCR; TCRdb's copy has only in-frame clones and lacks some. The sample lists approximately 180,000 clones, 50% to 70% occurring once. PBMCs, the starting material, were the source of sorted CD4+ and CD8+ T cells. Study-level points and caveats: Unlike in mice, where it was clearer, TCR sharing across patients was less clear, possibly HLA-related.

As regards this clone: The antigen remains undetermined.

Germline assignment: CDR1 SQVTM and CDR2 ANQGSEA. The CDR3 spans 13 residues. With 4 bases clipped from V and 4 bases from J, the junction kept 4 bases outside the gene matches. Material: CD4+ T cells sorted from blood, obtained at week 0. The clonotype was recovered from a human donor with alopecia areata. V and J are TRBV29-1 and TRBJ1-2, with 9 bases lining up with TRBD1. As DNA, the CDR3 is TGCAGCGTTGGGGACAGGGAAGGCTATGGCTACACCTTC. The encoded protein is CSVGDREGYGYTF. Supplemented by reference TRBV29-1 and TRBJ1-2, the full variable domain reads SAVISQKPSRDICQRGTSLTIQCQVDSQVTMMFWYRQQPGQSLTLIATANQGSEATYESGFVIDKFPISRPNLTFSTLTVSNMSPEDSSIYLCSVGDREGYGYTFGSGTRLTVV.